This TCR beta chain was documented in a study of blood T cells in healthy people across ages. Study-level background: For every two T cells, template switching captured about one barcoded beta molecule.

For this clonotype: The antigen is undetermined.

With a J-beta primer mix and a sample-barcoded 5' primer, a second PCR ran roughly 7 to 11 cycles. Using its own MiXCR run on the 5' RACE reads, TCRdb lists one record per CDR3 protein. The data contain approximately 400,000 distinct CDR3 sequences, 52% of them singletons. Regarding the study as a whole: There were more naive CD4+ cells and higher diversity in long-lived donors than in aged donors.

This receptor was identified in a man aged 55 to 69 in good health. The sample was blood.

CDR3 DNA: TGCGCCAGCAGCTTGACAGGGGGCAGCGGGATCAACTACAATGAGCAGTACTTC. It encodes CASSLTGGSGINYNEQYF. The chain combines TRBV5-1 with TRBJ2-1; 9 bases map to TRBD1. The J call could be wrong; TRBJ2-7 is a better fit for the DNA end. Germline V lookup: CDR1 SGHRS, CDR2 YFSETQ. The CDR3 extends over 18 amino acids.